Shown below are 10 T cell receptor beta chains from a single sample sequenced in a study of blood T cell repertoires in COVID-19. Profiling relied on immunoSEQ multiplex PCR, and the TCRdb table lists in-frame clones only, not all of them. The sample has under 25,000 clones; roughly 84% are singletons. Sequencing was carried out using peripheral blood. All receptors come from a man older than 75 with active or convalescent COVID-19.

This rearrangement joins TRBV29-1 to TRBJ1-2, with D unresolved. The CDR3 covers 14 residues. V gave up 7 bases and J gave up 0 bases, with 15 bases separating them. The germline V gene encodes CDR1 SQVTM and CDR2 ANQGSEA. CDR3 bases: TGCAGCGCCGGCCGACTTATAGCTAACTATGGCTACACCTTC. Its protein is CSAGRLIANYGYTF.

This rearrangement joins TRBV29-1 to TRBJ2-5; no clear D. V lost 0 bases and J lost 5, with 4 bases in between. Germline V gene sequence: CDR1 SQVTM, CDR2 ANQGSEA. This CDR3 region has 11 residues. The CDR3 region is CSVEEGETQYF. The CDR3 DNA reads TGCAGCGTTGAAGAGGGCGAGACCCAGTACTTC.

This chain's CDR3 is CASSAGTSGVRGEQFF. CDR3 DNA: TGTGCCAGTAGTGCTGGGACTAGCGGGGTCAGGGGTGAGCAGTTCTTC. The rearrangement joins TRBV19 to TRBJ2-1; 13 nucleotides agree with TRBD2. In germline, CDR1 is LNHDA, CDR2 SQIVND (reference sequence). The J segment lost 9 bases and the V segment lost 5 bases, leaving 10 bases of the junction unmatched. This CDR3 contains 16 residues. The whole variable domain, remainder taken from reference TRBV19 and TRBJ2-1, is DGGITQSPKYLFRKEGQNVTLSCEQNLNHDAMYWYRQDPGQGLRLIYYSQIVNDFQKGDIAEGYSVSREKKESFPLTVTSAQKNPTAFYLCASSAGTSGVRGEQFFGPGTRLTVL.

V is TRBV10-2 and J is TRBJ1-2; D uncertain. Germline values: CDR1 WSHSY, CDR2 SAAADI. This CDR3 is built from 12 residues. Trimming left V 2 bases short and J 8 bases short, with 9 bases between. CDR3 in amino acids: CASSEMGGGYTF. Written as DNA, the CDR3 is TGCGCCAGCAGTGAGATGGGCGGGGGCTACACCTTC.

The gene calls are TRBV5-6 and TRBJ2-5; no clear D. Deletions cut 4 bases from V and 4 bases from J, with 5 bases between. The CDR3 contains 11 residues. CDR1 is SGHDT and CDR2 is YYEEEE in the germline V gene. Written as DNA, the CDR3 is TGTGCCAGCAGCGCTACAGAGACCCAGTACTTC. Protein product: CASSATETQYF.

This clone was detected only a few times. The chain carries TRBV10-2 and TRBJ2-1, with D perhaps matching TRBD2 (7 bases). The CDR3 is 16 residues long. V was pared by 6 bases and J by 8 bases, with 23 bases between. Germline CDR1 is WSHSY and CDR2 is SAAADI. The CDR3 reads CASSPEGRPGGHEQFF. CDR3 nucleotides: TGCGCCAGCAGCCCCGAGGGGCGGCCCGGGGGGCATGAGCAGTTCTTC.

The chain recombines TRBV7-2 with TRBJ2-5, with 7 bases lining up with TRBD1. The CDR3 contains 14 residues. Looked up from germline, CDR1 is SGHTA and CDR2 is FQGNSA. V lost 5 bases and J lost 5; bases outside the gene matches: 8. CDR3 region: CASSTRQGAETQYF. The CDR3 DNA sequence: TGTGCCAGCAGCACGAGACAGGGAGCGGAGACCCAGTACTTC. Based on the CDR3 plus reference TRBV7-2 and TRBJ2-5, the full variable domain is GAGVSQSPSNKVTEKGKDVELRCDPISGHTALYWYRQSLGQGLEFLIYFQGNSAPDKSGLPSDRFSAERTGGSVSTLTIQRTQQEDSAVYLCASSTRQGAETQYFGPGTRLLVL.

This chain links TRBV28 with TRBJ2-3, with 8 bases that match TRBD1. This CDR3 comprises 14 residues. CDR1 MDHEN and CDR2 SYDVKM come from the germline V gene. V was clipped by 8 bases and J by 4 bases; unmatched bases: 8. Here the CDR3 DNA reads TGTGCCAGCTTTTCAGGGGGCGGGGCAGATACGCAGTATTTT. The encoded protein is CASFSGGGADTQYF.

The chain employs TRBV4-3 and TRBJ1-3; maybe TRBD1 (5 bases). CDR1 and CDR2 (germline): LGHNA, YSLEER. Trimming took off 1 base at V and 2 bases at J, with 9 bases between the two ends. This CDR3 contains 15 residues. The chain's CDR3 is CASSQGTKAGNTIYF. Written as DNA, the CDR3 is TGCGCCAGCAGCCAAGGGACAAAAGCTGGAAACACCATATATTTT.

V usage is TRBV4-3 and J usage is TRBJ2-5; weak D call: TRBD2 (6 bases). Trimming stripped 1 base from V and 4 bases from J, with 10 bases between. Germline CDR1 reads LGHNA; CDR2 reads YSLEER. The CDR3 consists of 14 residues. CDR3: CASSQVFGRETQYF. CDR3 bases: TGCGCCAGCAGCCAAGTATTCGGGAGAGAGACCCAGTACTTC.